This TCR beta chain was observed in a study of cytomegalovirus exposure and HLA in healthy donors. Study-level points and caveats: Cytomegalovirus association was assigned to about 150 TCR beta chains.

Assay: immunoSEQ multiplex PCR; the TCRdb copy retains only in-frame clones and omits some. The sample has about 130,000 clones; about nine tenths are singletons. Germline V gives CDR1 MNHEY, CDR2 SVGAGI. Deletions cut 5 bases from V and 5 bases from J, with 16 bases between. CDR3 length equals 14 residues. With regard to this clone: No antigen is known for it.

The donors were members of the approximately 120-subject validation cohort (separate from the roughly 700-subject first cohort). This receptor was obtained from a man younger than 40 in good health and CMV-seronegative. The source material was PBMCs. V and J are TRBV6-5 and TRBJ2-7; maybe TRBD2 (6 bases). CDR3 sequence reads: CASSPVEGVHEQYF. The CDR3 DNA reads TGTGCCAGCAGTCCGGTGGAGGGAGTCCACGAGCAGTACTTC.